A single sample is the source of the 30 T cell receptor beta chains below, sequenced in a study of T cell clusters in autoimmune cytopenias. Multiplex touch-down PCR amplified TRB using TRB-A and TRB-B pools in one tube. Reanalyzing the multiplex PCR reads, TCRdb keeps one entry per CDR3 protein, without DNA. The sample is made up of some 14,000 distinct CDR3 sequences, and the top ten hold 2% to 2.5% of it. TRB was amplified from about 270 ng of peripheral blood genomic DNA per sample. The sequenced sample consisted of peripheral blood. All receptors come from a human donor with an autoimmune cytopenia or autoimmune hepatitis (not recorded which).

This clonotype is identified as medium-sized (0.01 to 0.1%) from frequency. This chain connects TRBV19 to TRBJ2-1; TCRdb returns TRBD1, unconfirmable since there is no DNA. The length of the CDR3 is 15 residues. CDR1 is LNHDA and CDR2 is SQIVND in the germline V gene (reference sequence). Here the CDR3 reads CASSTRGQGYNEQFF.

CDR3 in amino acids: CASSEGWGLSYEQYF. The gene calls are TRBV6-5 and TRBJ2-7; the TRBD2 assignment by TCRdb is unverifiable without DNA. The germline V gene encodes CDR1 MNHEY and CDR2 SVGAGI. The CDR3 has 15 amino acids.

V is TRBV5-6 and J is TRBJ2-1; TCRdb selects TRBD1, and the lack of DNA leaves this call unchecked. CDR3 size: 16 residues. CDR1 and CDR2 from the germline V gene are SGHDT and YYEEEE. The CDR3 loop is CASSSGPGQGEDEQFF.

The chain uses TRBV30 and TRBJ2-7; TCRdb outputs TRBD2, but without DNA this stays unchecked. The CDR3 contains 14 residues. CDR1 and CDR2 (germline): GTSNPN, SVGIG (reference sequence). CDR3 protein: CAWSVLTSGGEQYF.

V is TRBV27 and J is TRBJ2-7. CDR1 MNHEY and CDR2 SMNVEV come from the germline V gene (reference sequence). This CDR3 has 13 residues. CDR3: CASSSLSNYEQYF.

This chain links TRBV27 with TRBJ1-6; TCRdb names TRBD1, which stays unverified in the absence of DNA. This CDR3 is 20 amino acids long. Germline V gene sequence: CDR1 MNHEY, CDR2 SMNVEV (reference sequence). The CDR3 is CASSPYLRGQGGPRGSPLHF.

CDR3 in amino acids: CASTDRPTGLGETQYF. The J gene is TRBJ2-5, the V gene TRBV5-6; TCRdb indicates TRBD1, and absent DNA this call remains unverified. Germline CDR1 is SGHDT and CDR2 is YYEEEE. This CDR3 spans 16 amino acids.

The V gene is TRBV6-2 or TRBV6-3, the J gene TRBJ2-5. The CDR3 contains 11 residues. The V gene's germline CDR1 is MNHEY and CDR2 SVGEGT. The CDR3 region is CASSYVETQYF.

This chain connects TRBV5-4 to TRBJ1-6. Looked up from germline, CDR1 is SGHNT and CDR2 is YYREEE (reference sequence). This CDR3 region has 13 residues. CDR3 sequence reads: CASTSQLDSPLHF.

Its frequency marks this clonotype as medium-sized. The J gene is TRBJ2-2, the V gene TRBV12-3 or TRBV12-4; with no DNA, the TCRdb D assignment of TRBD2 cannot be verified. This CDR3 is built from 18 residues. The CDR3: CASSLDLSLRESSGELFF.

V and J are TRBV27 and TRBJ2-1. This CDR3 contains 14 residues. Germline V gene data show CDR1 as MNHEY and CDR2 as SMNVEV (reference sequence). The CDR3 sequence: CASKIDVGWDEQYF.

V usage is TRBV18 and J usage is TRBJ2-3; TCRdb returns TRBD1, unconfirmable since there is no DNA. Looked up from germline, CDR1 is KGHSH and CDR2 is LQKENI. CDR3 length: 16 residues. The CDR3 region is CASSPLAPTSTDTQYF. Full variable domain (rest looked up from reference TRBV18 and TRBJ2-3): NAGVMQNPRHLVRRRGQEARLRCSPMKGHSHVYWYRQLPEEGLKFMVYLQKENIIDESGMPKERFSAEFPKEGPSILRIQQVVRGDSAAYFCASSPLAPTSTDTQYFGPGTRLTVL.

V usage is TRBV13 and J usage is TRBJ2-2; TCRdb indicates TRBD2, and absent DNA this call remains unverified. The length of the CDR3 is 17 residues. The V gene's germline CDR1 is PRHDT and CDR2 FYEKMQ (reference sequence). The chain's CDR3 is CASRRLAGATNTGELFF. The whole variable domain, filled in from reference TRBV13 and TRBJ2-2, reads AAGVIQSPRHLIKEKRETATLKCYPIPRHDTVYWYQQGPGQDPQFLISFYEKMQSDKGSIPDRFSAQQFSDYHSELNMSSLELGDSALYFCASRRLAGATNTGELFFGEGSRLTVL.

This rearrangement joins TRBV6-5 to TRBJ1-1; TCRdb indicates TRBD1, and absent DNA this call remains unverified. Germline V CDR1 and CDR2: MNHEY, SVGAGI. The CDR3 loop spans 13 amino acids. The CDR3 reads CASSSKGITEAFF.

The genes are TRBV27 and TRBJ1-1; TCRdb outputs TRBD1, but without DNA this stays unchecked. The V gene's germline CDR1 is MNHEY and CDR2 SMNVEV (reference sequence). The CDR3 covers 13 residues. The CDR3: CASSLYRGTEAFF.

The chain couples TRBV5-4 to TRBJ2-3; absent DNA, TCRdb's TRBD1 call cannot be checked. This CDR3 has 13 residues. Germline values: CDR1 SGHNT, CDR2 YYREEE (reference sequence). CDR3 region: CASRGAVADTQYF.

V and J are TRBV5-1 and TRBJ2-2; the TCRdb call, TRBD1, lacks DNA for checking. CDR3 length equals 14 residues. Germline CDR1 reads SGHRS; CDR2 reads YFSETQ. CDR3 protein: CASSRTEPTGELFF. Supplemented by reference TRBV5-1 and TRBJ2-2, the full variable domain reads KAGVTQTPRYLIKTRGQQVTLSCSPISGHRSVSWYQQTPGQGLQFLFEYFSETQRNKGNFPGRFSGRQFSNSRSEMNVSTLELGDSALYLCASSRTEPTGELFFGEGSRLTVL.

This chain joins TRBV6-1 and TRBJ1-4; lacking DNA, the TRBD1 call made by TCRdb goes unchecked. This CDR3 is 17 amino acids long. Germline-derived CDR1 and CDR2 are MNHNS and SASEGT. CDR3 region: CASSDPFRQATNEKLFF.

This rearrangement joins TRBV7-9 to TRBJ2-1; with no DNA, the TCRdb D assignment of TRBD2 cannot be verified. Germline V lookup: CDR1 SEHNR, CDR2 FQNEAQ (reference sequence). This CDR3 has 15 residues. CDR3 sequence: CASSLGGGGANEQFF.

The V and J genes are TRBV10-3 and TRBJ2-3. Germline CDR1 reads ENHRY; CDR2 reads SYGVKD. CDR3 length equals 11 residues. The CDR3 sequence is CATSVADTQYF.

The V call is TRBV19, the J call TRBJ1-1; with no DNA, the TCRdb D assignment of TRBD1 cannot be verified. Germline V gene data show CDR1 as LNHDA and CDR2 as SQIVND (reference sequence). The CDR3 runs 14 residues. CDR3 sequence reads: CASTPRGMNTEAFF.

CDR3 sequence reads: CASSHFSASGSSGNEQFF. The chain links TRBV4-2 to TRBJ2-1; with no DNA, the TCRdb D assignment of TRBD2 cannot be verified. The CDR3 spans 18 residues. Germline V lookup: CDR1 LGHNA, CDR2 YNFKEQ.

This clonotype is classed as medium-sized (0.01 to 0.1%) by frequency. V and J are TRBV6-2 or TRBV6-3 and TRBJ2-2; TCRdb selects TRBD1, and the lack of DNA leaves this call unchecked. Per the germline V gene, CDR1 is MNHEY and CDR2 is SVGEGT. This CDR3 spans 17 amino acids. The CDR3 sequence is CASSYLMGADSTGELFF.

V and J are TRBV20-1 and TRBJ2-7; the TRBD1 assignment by TCRdb is unverifiable without DNA. CDR3 length: 13 amino acids. Germline V gene sequence: CDR1 DFQATT, CDR2 SNEGSKA (reference sequence). The CDR3: CSAAPGDPYEQYF.

The chain has TRBV5-4 and TRBJ2-7; TCRdb designates TRBD1, a call that cannot be tested without DNA. The V gene's germline CDR1 is SGHNT and CDR2 YYREEE (reference sequence). CDR3 length: 13 amino acids. The CDR3 here is CASSLTDSYEQYF.

This chain's CDR3 is CASSPVGGPGNTIYF. The rearrangement uses TRBV18 and TRBJ1-3. Germline assignment: CDR1 KGHSH and CDR2 LQKENI. The CDR3 covers 15 residues.

Its frequency marks this clonotype as medium-sized. The chain has TRBV11-1 and TRBJ2-5. Germline assignment: CDR1 SGHAT and CDR2 FQDESV (reference sequence). This CDR3 is 11 amino acids long. The CDR3: CASSLEETQYF. Based on the CDR3 plus reference TRBV11-1 and TRBJ2-5, the full variable domain is EAEVAQSPRYKITEKSQAVAFWCDPISGHATLYWYRQILGQGPELLVQFQDESVVDDSQLPKDRFSAERLKGVDSTLKIQPAELGDSAMYLCASSLEETQYFGPGTRLLVL.

CDR3 sequence: CASSFGSGAAGEKLFF. The chain joins TRBV7-9 to TRBJ1-4. CDR3 length: 16 residues. The germline gives CDR1 SEHNR, CDR2 FQNEAQ (reference sequence). Together with reference TRBV7-9 and TRBJ1-4, the CDR3 gives the full variable domain: DTGVSQNPRHKITKRGQNVTFRCDPISEHNRLYWYRQTLGQGPEFLTYFQNEAQLEKSRLLSDRFSAERPKGSFSTLEIQRTEQGDSAMYLCASSFGSGAAGEKLFFGSGTQLSVL.

The V gene is TRBV5-5, the J gene TRBJ2-2. Germline V CDR1 and CDR2: SGHKS, YYEKEE (reference sequence). The CDR3 has 13 residues. CDR3 protein: CASSPHIFGELFF.

The chain uses TRBV19 and TRBJ1-5. From germline, CDR1 is LNHDA and CDR2 SQIVND (reference sequence). The CDR3 loop spans 13 amino acids. The CDR3 region is CASSMGREQPQHF.